The 12 T cell receptor beta chains below come from one sample, sequenced in a study of cytomegalovirus exposure and HLA in healthy donors. The PCR contained 60 Vbeta and 13 Jbeta primers. The assay was immunoSEQ multiplex PCR, and TCRdb's table has in-frame clones only and misses some. The repertoire has over 150,000 clones, about 80% of them found once; the top ten carry 2.2%. The sequenced sample consisted of PBMCs. The receptors originated from a man aged 50 or older in good health and CMV-seropositive.

The chain carries TRBV6-5 and TRBJ1-1; D ambiguous. The CDR3 is 13 residues long. Trimming took off 2 bases at V and 5 bases at J, with 9 bases between the two ends. Germline V CDR1 and CDR2: MNHEY, SVGAGI. The CDR3 DNA reads as TGTGCCAGCAGTTACGCCGCGCGTACTGAAGCTTTCTTT. Encoded protein: CASSYAARTEAFF.

The gene calls are TRBV2 and TRBJ2-3; 7 positions agree with TRBD1. From germline, CDR1 is SNHLY and CDR2 FYNNEI. The junction had 11 bases not matched to a gene; V was cut back by 5 bases and J by 0 bases. The CDR3 loop spans 17 amino acids. CDR3: CASSTTGRPSSTDTQYF. In DNA, the CDR3 is TGTGCCAGCAGTACGACAGGGCGCCCGTCTAGCACAGATACGCAGTATTTT.

The table lists this clone with a few counts. The chain couples TRBV29-1 to TRBJ1-1; the match to TRBD1 covers 10 bases. J lost 4 bases, V lost 6 bases, and 8 bases had no gene match. The germline V gene encodes CDR1 SQVTM and CDR2 ANQGSEA. This CDR3 contains 14 residues. CDR3 region: CSVRTGGGGTEAFF. The CDR3, as DNA: TGCAGCGTCAGGACAGGGGGGGGTGGCACTGAAGCTTTCTTT.

The rearrangement links TRBV10-3 to TRBJ2-1; D is uncertain. The V end was cut by 7 bases, the J end by 0 bases, with 10 bases between. This CDR3 has 14 residues. CDR1 is ENHRY, CDR2 SYGVKD, per germline. CDR3 in amino acids: CAIKLQSSYNEQFF. CDR3 in DNA: TGTGCCATCAAATTACAGAGCTCCTACAATGAGCAGTTCTTC.

A note on this clone: Other DNA sequences in the same sample also yield this CDR3. The chain combines TRBV9 with TRBJ2-5; 10 bases fit TRBD2. Germline CDR1 SGDLS, CDR2 YYNGEE. V shed 4 bases, J shed 0 bases, and the junction held 12 bases outside the gene matches. This CDR3 comprises 18 residues. The CDR3 bases are TGTGCCAGCAGCAGCGGATTAGCGGGGGGCTTGTACCAAGAGACCCAGTACTTC. Amino acid sequence: CASSSGLAGGLYQETQYF.

The chain recombines TRBV6-5 with TRBJ2-1, with D tentatively TRBD1 (6 bases). This CDR3 is 16 amino acids long. V was cut by 0 bases and J by 7 bases, with 16 bases left in between. CDR1 and CDR2 from the germline V gene are MNHEY and SVGAGI. The CDR3 nucleotides are TGTGCCAGCAGTTACTCCTCAGGTACAGGGTCGAATGAGCAGTTCTTC. Translation gives CASSYSSGTGSNEQFF.

The gene calls are TRBV19 and TRBJ2-4; D is unclear. V dropped 5 bases and J dropped 10 bases, with 9 bases sitting between them. Germline values: CDR1 LNHDA, CDR2 SQIVND (reference sequence). This CDR3 has 11 amino acids. CDR3 protein: CASSAGGIQYF. DNA for the CDR3: TGTGCCAGTAGTGCAGGTGGTATTCAGTACTTC.

The chain is built from TRBV9 and TRBJ2-1, with 10 bases that match TRBD1. CDR3 length: 16 amino acids. The V segment lost 4 bases and the J segment 1 base; nucleotides outside the gene matches: 5. Germline values: CDR1 SGDLS, CDR2 YYNGEE. This CDR3 reads CASSLDRGQSYNEQFF. The CDR3 region has the DNA TGTGCCAGCAGCCTTGACAGGGGGCAGTCCTACAATGAGCAGTTCTTC.

This clone was seen a handful of times. This chain joins TRBV10-3 and TRBJ2-7; D is possibly TRBD1 (5 bases). Germline V lookup: CDR1 ENHRY, CDR2 SYGVKD. Trimming pared 6 bases from V and 6 bases from J, leaving 9 bases between. This CDR3 is 11 amino acids long. The CDR3 sequence: CAIRDKGEQYF. CDR3 sequence (DNA): TGTGCCATCAGGGACAAAGGCGAGCAGTACTTC.

The J gene is TRBJ2-1, the V gene TRBV28, with D possibly TRBD1 on 5 matching bases. With 6 bases removed from V and 12 bases from J, the gap between germline ends came to 15 bases. CDR3 length: 12 amino acids. Looked up from germline, CDR1 is MDHEN and CDR2 is SYDVKM. CDR3 amino acids: CASSAAGYGQFF. DNA of the CDR3: TGTGCCAGCAGCGCTGCAGGGTACGGGCAGTTCTTC.

A single count supports this clone. The chain joins TRBV19 to TRBJ2-7; D is perhaps TRBD1 (6 bases). Germline CDR1 LNHDA, CDR2 SQIVND (reference sequence). The CDR3 is 16 residues long. The V end was cut by 4 bases, the J end by 2 bases, with 18 bases between. The CDR3 sequence is CASSTGQTGRPYEQYF. CDR3 DNA: TGTGCCAGTAGTACCGGTCAGACAGGTCGCCCCTACGAGCAGTACTTC.

The chain links TRBV7-6 to TRBJ2-5, with D perhaps TRBD1 (6 bases). Germline V gene sequence: CDR1 SGHVS, CDR2 FNYEAQ. This CDR3 is 13 amino acids long. V gave up 5 bases and J gave up 4 bases, with 11 bases separating them. The CDR3 spells CASSQGHRETQYF. In DNA form, the CDR3 reads TGTGCCAGCAGCCAGGGACATCGAGAGACCCAGTACTTC.